This TCR beta chain was retrieved from a study of blood T cell repertoires in COVID-19. Study summary: The United States, Italy and Spain supplied acute and convalescent COVID-19 samples. PBMCs, B-cell-depleted T cells, or T cells were the source of the cDNA or gDNA that made up the material.

Original handling: Estimation of nucleated cell counts relied on the amplification of reference gene primers. The repertoire was sequenced with immunoSEQ multiplex PCR; TCRdb's copy has only in-frame clones and lacks some. V, J and clone size reflect that table, while D and trimming were determined from the DNA. The sample yields under 65,000 clones, 75% to 85% seen once. The sequenced material came from peripheral blood. The clonotype originates from a woman aged 55-69 years with acute or convalescent COVID-19.

The CDR3 DNA reads TGTGCCAGCAGTGAAAATGGGGCGGGCAATCAGCCCCAGCATTTT. Protein product: CASSENGAGNQPQHF. The gene calls are TRBV6-1 and TRBJ1-5; tentatively, D is TRBD1 (5 bases). With 2 bases removed from V and 2 bases from J, the gap between germline ends came to 10 bases. CDR1 is MNHNS, CDR2 SASEGT, per germline. This CDR3 is built from 15 residues.